This T cell receptor (beta chain) was found in a study of blood T cell repertoires in COVID-19. Study information: The study drew acute and convalescent COVID-19 samples from the United States, Italy and Spain. In each case, the material was cDNA or gDNA derived from T cells, B-cell-depleted T cells, or PBMCs.

V shed 6 bases, J shed 9 bases, and the junction held 10 bases outside the gene matches. Looked up from germline, CDR1 is MNHEY and CDR2 is SVGAGI. The CDR3 is made up of 15 amino acids. In the original workflow: Cell counts per sample came from amplifying reference gene primers. The assay was immunoSEQ multiplex PCR, and TCRdb's table has in-frame clones only and misses some. That table furnishes V, J and clone size, whereas the DNA furnished D and trimming. Counted here are tens of thousands of clones, roughly 80% occurring once; the ten biggest clones make up about 10%. Sequences were obtained from peripheral blood. The chain couples TRBV6-5 to TRBJ2-1; 11 positions agree with TRBD1. This clonotype was sampled from a human donor in a cohort sampled during active COVID-19. This CDR3 is CASRGPGQGAVEQFF. CDR3 in DNA: TGTGCCAGCAGAGGGCCCGGACAGGGGGCGGTTGAGCAGTTCTTC.